A selection of T cell receptor beta chains follows, all from one sample in a study of CD8 T cells in Susac syndrome. TCRdb called the immunoSEQ multiplex PCR reads again in MiXCR, with one record for every CDR3 protein. This table has 170,000 or so distinct CDR3 sequences, over 85% appearing once. The sequenced sample was CD4+ T cells from PBMCs. The receptor source for this set is a human donor with multiple sclerosis. CDR3s include the opening cysteine and the closing phenylalanine or tryptophan. A D gene is named only where the DNA matches it firmly. Size values are once, few and many counts, or a class for expanded clones, and some rows have none.

j_gene: TRBJ2-1; v_gene: TRBV4-1; abundance: .; d_gene: .; CDR3aa: CASSPRGFSGSRSYNEQFF; CDR3nt: TGCGCCAGCAGCCCACGTGGATTTTCGGGGTCGAGGTCCTACAATGAGCAGTTCTTC
j_gene: TRBJ2-7; v_gene: TRBV6-1; abundance: .; d_gene: .; CDR3aa: CASSGGGHPSGYEQYF; CDR3nt: TGTGCCAGCAGTGGGGGAGGACACCCCTCGGGCTACGAGCAGTACTTC
j_gene: TRBJ1-2; v_gene: TRBV5-6; abundance: .; d_gene: .; CDR3aa: CASSLGLAYYGYTF; CDR3nt: TGTGCCAGCAGCTTGGGGTTAGCTTACTATGGCTACACCTTC
j_gene: TRBJ2-1; v_gene: TRBV24-1; abundance: .; d_gene: TRBD1; CDR3aa: CATSDFSQGGRNEQFF; CDR3nt: TGTGCCACCAGTGATTTCTCACAGGGGGGTCGGAATGAGCAGTTCTTC
j_gene: TRBJ2-4; v_gene: TRBV6-2/TRBV6-3; abundance: .; d_gene: .; CDR3aa: CASSRGTAKNIQYF; CDR3nt: TGTGCCAGCAGTAGGGGGACTGCCAAAAACATTCAGTACTTC
j_gene: TRBJ1-1; v_gene: TRBV5-4; abundance: .; d_gene: .; CDR3aa: CATRGSKTNTEAFF; CDR3nt: TGTGCCACCAGGGGAAGCAAAACGAACACTGAAGCTTTCTTT
j_gene: TRBJ1-5; v_gene: TRBV12-3/TRBV12-4; abundance: .; d_gene: TRBD1; CDR3aa: CASSSGQGFFSNQPQHF; CDR3nt: TGTGCCAGCAGTTCGGGACAGGGTTTTTTTAGCAATCAGCCCCAGCATTTT
j_gene: TRBJ2-3; v_gene: TRBV11-2; abundance: .; d_gene: TRBD2; CDR3aa: CASRTWGGRANVDTQYF; CDR3nt: TGTGCCAGCAGAACTTGGGGTGGGAGGGCCAACGTGGATACGCAGTATTTT
j_gene: TRBJ2-1; v_gene: TRBV11-2; abundance: once; d_gene: .; CDR3aa: CASRPWRGGVSEYNEQFF; CDR3nt: TGTGCCAGCAGGCCCTGGAGGGGGGGCGTTTCTGAGTACAATGAGCAGTTCTTC
j_gene: TRBJ2-3; v_gene: TRBV6-2/TRBV6-3; abundance: .; d_gene: TRBD1; CDR3aa: CASGDRARNTQYF; CDR3nt: TGTGCCAGCGGGGACAGGGCGAGGAATACGCAGTATTTT
j_gene: TRBJ2-7; v_gene: TRBV11-2; abundance: .; d_gene: .; CDR3aa: CASSNLRVAYEQYF; CDR3nt: TGTGCCAGCAGCAATCTTCGGGTGGCCTACGAGCAGTACTTC
j_gene: TRBJ1-2; v_gene: TRBV7-9; abundance: .; d_gene: .; CDR3aa: CASSAGRGYTF; CDR3nt: TGTGCCAGCAGCGCAGGGAGGGGCTACACCTTC
j_gene: TRBJ1-2; v_gene: TRBV5-1; abundance: .; d_gene: TRBD1; CDR3aa: CASSSTTGGDGYTF; CDR3nt: TGCGCCAGCAGCTCCACTACAGGGGGCGATGGCTACACCTTC
j_gene: TRBJ2-5; v_gene: TRBV29-1; abundance: .; d_gene: .; CDR3aa: CSVAGAYQETQYF; CDR3nt: TGCAGCGTTGCGGGGGCGTACCAAGAGACCCAGTACTTC
j_gene: TRBJ2-7; v_gene: TRBV2; abundance: .; d_gene: TRBD1; CDR3aa: CASRDTGAEQYF; CDR3nt: TGTGCCAGCAGGGATACAGGGGCCGAGCAGTACTTC
j_gene: TRBJ2-3; v_gene: TRBV11-2; abundance: .; d_gene: TRBD1; CDR3aa: CASSLGQGSDTQYF; CDR3nt: TGTGCCAGCAGCTTAGGACAGGGGTCAGATACGCAGTATTTT
j_gene: TRBJ2-3; v_gene: TRBV4-3; abundance: .; d_gene: .; CDR3aa: CASSPGHADTQYF; CDR3nt: TGCGCCAGCAGCCCTGGTCACGCAGATACGCAGTATTTT
j_gene: TRBJ1-1; v_gene: TRBV29-1; abundance: .; d_gene: .; CDR3aa: CSVGGGTEAFF; CDR3nt: TGCAGCGTTGGCGGGGGGACTGAAGCTTTCTTT
j_gene: TRBJ1-2; v_gene: TRBV20-1; abundance: .; d_gene: .; CDR3aa: CSANPRGLGYGYTF; CDR3nt: TGCAGTGCAAACCCCCGGGGGCTCGGCTATGGCTACACCTTC
j_gene: TRBJ2-5; v_gene: TRBV3-1; abundance: .; d_gene: .; CDR3aa: CASSQSREETQYF; CDR3nt: TGTGCCAGCAGCCAGTCCAGGGAAGAGACCCAGTACTTC
j_gene: TRBJ2-6; v_gene: TRBV7-9; abundance: .; d_gene: .; CDR3aa: CASSLGRTGANVLTF; CDR3nt: TGTGCCAGCAGCTTAGGGAGGACTGGGGCCAACGTCCTGACTTTC
j_gene: TRBJ1-3; v_gene: TRBV19; abundance: .; d_gene: .; CDR3aa: CASSIQGSSGNTIYF; CDR3nt: TGTGCCAGTAGTATTCAGGGGTCCTCTGGAAACACCATATATTTT
j_gene: TRBJ1-2; v_gene: TRBV20-1; abundance: .; d_gene: TRBD1; CDR3aa: CSARDAGTGDGYTF; CDR3nt: TGCAGTGCTAGAGACGCCGGGACAGGGGATGGCTACACCTTC
j_gene: TRBJ2-7; v_gene: TRBV28; abundance: .; d_gene: TRBD1; CDR3aa: CASSPPTGADEQYF; CDR3nt: TGTGCCAGCAGTCCCCCCACAGGGGCGGATGAGCAGTACTTC
j_gene: TRBJ2-3; v_gene: TRBV5-1; abundance: .; d_gene: .; CDR3aa: CASSLGSSPGTDTQYF; CDR3nt: TGCGCCAGCAGCTTGGGCTCCAGTCCAGGAACAGATACGCAGTATTTT
j_gene: TRBJ2-6; v_gene: TRBV6-5; abundance: .; d_gene: .; CDR3aa: CASSYSKASRTGANVLTF; CDR3nt: TGTGCCAGCAGTTACTCGAAGGCTAGCAGGACTGGGGCCAACGTCCTGACTTTC
j_gene: TRBJ2-5; v_gene: TRBV29-1; abundance: .; d_gene: TRBD2; CDR3aa: CSVASGEQETQYF; CDR3nt: TGCAGCGTCGCAAGCGGGGAACAAGAGACCCAGTACTTC
j_gene: TRBJ2-1; v_gene: TRBV5-1; abundance: .; d_gene: TRBD2; CDR3aa: CASSTSGGAGNEQFF; CDR3nt: TGCGCCAGCAGCACTAGCGGGGGGGCGGGCAATGAGCAGTTCTTC
j_gene: TRBJ2-7; v_gene: TRBV3-1; abundance: few; d_gene: .; CDR3aa: CASSQLTVGAYEQYF; CDR3nt: TGTGCCAGCAGCCAACTTACGGTAGGGGCCTACGAGCAGTACTTC
j_gene: TRBJ2-1; v_gene: TRBV28; abundance: few; d_gene: TRBD2; CDR3aa: CASSEGLAGNNEQFF; CDR3nt: TGTGCCAGCAGTGAGGGACTAGCGGGGAACAATGAGCAGTTCTTC
j_gene: TRBJ2-5; v_gene: TRBV20-1; abundance: .; d_gene: .; CDR3aa: CSAGTQETQYF; CDR3nt: TGCAGTGCAGGGACGCAAGAGACCCAGTACTTC
j_gene: TRBJ1-1; v_gene: TRBV18; abundance: .; d_gene: .; CDR3aa: CASSPKLGQGNTEAFF; CDR3nt: TGTGCCAGCTCACCGAAGCTGGGGCAGGGGAACACTGAAGCTTTCTTT
j_gene: TRBJ1-2; v_gene: TRBV12-3/TRBV12-4; abundance: .; d_gene: .; CDR3aa: CASSSEYGYTF; CDR3nt: TGTGCCAGCAGTTCCGAGTATGGCTACACCTTC
j_gene: TRBJ1-2; v_gene: TRBV14; abundance: .; d_gene: .; CDR3aa: CASSPGTAPFRYGYTF; CDR3nt: TGTGCCAGCAGCCCCGGGACTGCTCCTTTTCGATATGGCTACACCTTC
j_gene: TRBJ1-2; v_gene: TRBV5-1; abundance: .; d_gene: .; CDR3aa: CASSLLYQGGGYTF; CDR3nt: TGCGCCAGCAGCTTGCTTTACCAGGGAGGCGGCTACACCTTC
j_gene: TRBJ2-3; v_gene: TRBV7-2; abundance: .; d_gene: .; CDR3aa: CASSLGMGGPDTQYF; CDR3nt: TGTGCCAGCAGCTTAGGGATGGGGGGACCAGATACGCAGTATTTT
j_gene: TRBJ2-7; v_gene: TRBV7-3; abundance: once; d_gene: .; CDR3aa: CASSPMGGRSYEQYF; CDR3nt: TGTGCCAGCAGCCCAATGGGGGGACGCTCCTACGAGCAGTACTTC
j_gene: TRBJ2-7; v_gene: TRBV30; abundance: .; d_gene: .; CDR3aa: CAWSFSGSYEQYF; CDR3nt: TGTGCCTGGAGTTTTTCGGGCTCCTACGAGCAGTACTTC
j_gene: TRBJ1-1; v_gene: TRBV6-5; abundance: .; d_gene: .; CDR3aa: CASSFDYSLNTEAFF; CDR3nt: TGTGCCAGCAGTTTCGACTACAGCTTGAACACTGAAGCTTTCTTT
j_gene: TRBJ2-4; v_gene: TRBV14; abundance: .; d_gene: .; CDR3aa: CASSQGGLQGVKNIQYF; CDR3nt: TGTGCCAGCAGCCAAGGGGGACTACAGGGGGTCAAAAACATTCAGTACTTC
j_gene: TRBJ2-1; v_gene: TRBV30; abundance: few; d_gene: .; CDR3aa: CAWSLAVLSSYNEQFF; CDR3nt: TGTGCCTGGAGTTTAGCCGTTCTCAGCTCCTACAATGAGCAGTTCTTC
j_gene: TRBJ2-2; v_gene: TRBV20-1; abundance: .; d_gene: .; CDR3aa: CSARDLGRGGELFF; CDR3nt: TGCAGTGCTAGAGATCTAGGGAGAGGCGGGGAGCTGTTTTTT
j_gene: TRBJ1-3; v_gene: TRBV5-1; abundance: .; d_gene: .; CDR3aa: CASSLGQFLSGNTIYF; CDR3nt: TGCGCCAGCAGCCTAGGACAGTTCCTCTCTGGAAACACCATATATTTT
j_gene: TRBJ2-5; v_gene: TRBV4-3; abundance: .; d_gene: .; CDR3aa: CASSQDPSQGRTQYF; CDR3nt: TGCGCCAGCAGCCAAGATCCCTCGCAGGGGAGGACCCAGTACTTC
j_gene: TRBJ1-1; v_gene: TRBV5-1; abundance: .; d_gene: .; CDR3aa: CASSSSGWNTEAFF; CDR3nt: TGCGCCAGCAGCTCCTCAGGTTGGAACACTGAAGCTTTCTTT
j_gene: TRBJ1-6; v_gene: TRBV27; abundance: .; d_gene: .; CDR3aa: CASSLVYPSSYNSPLHF; CDR3nt: TGTGCCAGCAGTTTAGTTTACCCGAGCTCCTATAATTCACCCCTCCACTTT
j_gene: TRBJ1-5; v_gene: TRBV5-1; abundance: .; d_gene: .; CDR3aa: CASSRFPNQPQHF; CDR3nt: TGCGCCAGCAGTCGCTTTCCCAATCAGCCCCAGCATTTT
j_gene: TRBJ2-1; v_gene: TRBV6-5; abundance: .; d_gene: TRBD1; CDR3aa: CASSYGTGAYNEQFF; CDR3nt: TGTGCCAGCAGTTACGGGACAGGGGCATACAATGAGCAGTTCTTC
j_gene: TRBJ1-5; v_gene: TRBV28; abundance: .; d_gene: .; CDR3aa: CASRPQVSNQPQHF; CDR3nt: TGTGCCAGCAGACCTCAGGTTAGCAATCAGCCCCAGCATTTT
j_gene: TRBJ2-7; v_gene: TRBV28; abundance: .; d_gene: TRBD2; CDR3aa: CASSRSVRRGLAGGRRYEQYF; CDR3nt: TGTGCCAGCAGCCGCAGTGTTCGACGTGGGCTAGCGGGAGGGCGCCGCTACGAGCAGTACTTC
j_gene: TRBJ2-3; v_gene: TRBV2; abundance: .; d_gene: TRBD2; CDR3aa: CASSREGSGTDTQYF; CDR3nt: TGTGCCAGCAGCCGGGAGGGATCAGGTACAGATACGCAGTATTTT
j_gene: TRBJ2-7; v_gene: TRBV5-1; abundance: .; d_gene: .; CDR3aa: CASSLVFGLARGNSYEQYF; CDR3nt: TGCGCCAGCAGCTTGGTTTTTGGGCTCGCGCGGGGAAACTCCTACGAGCAGTACTTC
j_gene: TRBJ2-7; v_gene: TRBV20-1; abundance: .; d_gene: TRBD2; CDR3aa: CSARAVGRAGGGHYEQYF; CDR3nt: TGCAGTGCTAGAGCCGTGGGGAGGGCGGGCGGAGGGCATTACGAGCAGTACTTC
j_gene: TRBJ1-1; v_gene: TRBV28; abundance: .; d_gene: .; CDR3aa: CASSSPTGANTEAFF; CDR3nt: TGTGCCAGCAGTTCCCCGACGGGGGCCAACACTGAAGCTTTCTTT
j_gene: TRBJ1-2; v_gene: TRBV20-1; abundance: .; d_gene: .; CDR3aa: CSATRDGNYGYTF; CDR3nt: TGCAGTGCTACTCGGGACGGGAACTATGGCTACACCTTC
j_gene: TRBJ1-2; v_gene: TRBV27; abundance: .; d_gene: .; CDR3aa: CASSLNSLNYGYTF; CDR3nt: TGTGCCAGCAGTTTAAACTCGTTGAACTATGGCTACACCTTC
j_gene: TRBJ2-3; v_gene: TRBV5-1; abundance: .; d_gene: TRBD2; CDR3aa: CASSLEGLAGGNTQYF; CDR3nt: TGCGCCAGCAGCTTGGAGGGGCTAGCGGGTGGCAATACGCAGTATTTT
j_gene: TRBJ2-3; v_gene: TRBV3-1; abundance: .; d_gene: .; CDR3aa: CASSRRPDILTDTQYF; CDR3nt: TGTGCCAGCAGCCGACGACCCGACATACTCACAGATACGCAGTATTTT
j_gene: TRBJ1-5; v_gene: TRBV12-3/TRBV12-4; abundance: once; d_gene: .; CDR3aa: CASSQMNSNQPQHF; CDR3nt: TGTGCCAGCAGCCAAATGAATAGCAATCAGCCCCAGCATTTT